Each of the 7 T cell receptor beta chains below was sequenced from the same sample in a study of shared clonotypes between healthy human individuals (dated by TCRdb to about 2020). The library was obtained by the immunoSEQ multiplex PCR assay. This immuneACCESS table, as held by TCRdb, lists in-frame sequences with V and J called but not all clones. Of the missing ones, under half trace to an unresolved V gene in checked studies; the others have no known cause. This sample lists 950,000 to 1,100,000 clones; roughly 80% were detected once. The ten biggest clones cover about 1.4% of the sample. Source material: memory CD4+ T cells sorted from blood. This specimen's cell subset or site label, per the study, means: CD45RA-negative fraction. Receptors were obtained from a man in his late teens or twenties in good health.

J is TRBJ2-7 and V is TRBV18; D remains unclear. The V and J ends lost 4 bases and 3 bases respectively, with 10 bases between them. Germline CDR1 reads KGHSH; CDR2 reads LQKENI. The CDR3 totals 13 residues. This CDR3 is CASSRAANYEQYF. The CDR3, as DNA: TGTGCCAGCTCACGCGCCGCGAACTACGAGCAGTACTTC.

This chain joins TRBV6-6 and TRBJ2-7, with 9 bases lining up with TRBD1. CDR1 and CDR2 from the germline V gene are MNHNY and SVGAGI (reference sequence). Losses at the gene ends were 10 bases for V and 3 bases for J; bases not matched to a gene: 7. The CDR3 consists of 13 residues. The CDR3 is CAIQTGGGYEQYF. In DNA form, the CDR3 reads TGTGCCATCCAGACAGGGGGAGGCTACGAGCAGTACTTC.

The rearrangement uses TRBV5-6 and TRBJ2-7; 10 bases line up with TRBD1. In germline, CDR1 is SGHDT, CDR2 YYEEEE. CDR3 length: 14 amino acids. The V gene end was trimmed by 5 bases and the J gene end by 3 bases; junction bases not matched to a gene: 5. The CDR3 sequence: CASRGTGEIYEQYF. The CDR3 coding sequence is TGTGCCAGCAGAGGGACAGGGGAGATCTACGAGCAGTACTTC. The full variable domain, rest sourced from reference TRBV5-6 and TRBJ2-7, is DAGVTQSPTHLIKTRGQQVTLRCSPKSGHDTVSWYQQALGQGPQFIFQYYEEEERQRGNFPDRFSGHQFPNYSSELNVNALLLGDSALYLCASRGTGEIYEQYFGPGTRLTVT.

The gene calls are TRBV7-2 and TRBJ2-1; D is uncertain. With 5 bases removed from V and 6 bases from J, the gap between germline ends came to 8 bases. In germline, CDR1 is SGHTA, CDR2 FQGNSA. The CDR3 runs to 12 residues. The CDR3 reads CASSDGPNEQFF. The CDR3 DNA is TGTGCCAGCAGCGACGGTCCCAATGAGCAGTTCTTC.

The rearrangement joins TRBV6-4 to TRBJ1-1, with 7 bases identical to TRBD1. The V and J ends lost 0 bases and 5 bases, in that order; junction bases with no gene match: 0. Germline CDR1 is MRHNA and CDR2 is SNTAGT. The CDR3 is 13 residues long. CDR3 protein: CASSDSGQTEAFF. Here the CDR3 DNA reads TGTGCCAGCAGTGACTCGGGACAGACTGAAGCTTTCTTT.

The J gene is TRBJ1-1, the V gene TRBV28, with D uncertain. The CDR3 has 14 amino acids. Trimming removed 2 bases from V and 0 bases from J, with 7 bases in between. The germline CDR1 and CDR2 sequences are MDHEN and SYDVKM. In DNA form, the CDR3 reads TGTGCCAGCAGTTTAGATCTGGTGAACACTGAAGCTTTCTTT. It yields the protein CASSLDLVNTEAFF.

The rearrangement joins TRBV6-1 to TRBJ1-4; D gene ambiguous. Germline V CDR1 and CDR2: MNHNS, SASEGT. The ends were cut back, 6 bases at V and 4 bases at J, with 12 bases in the middle. This CDR3 has 14 amino acids. The CDR3 region has the DNA TGTGCCAGCAGCCCCGGGGAACTTAATGAAAAACTGTTTTTT. It translates to CASSPGELNEKLFF.